This T cell receptor (beta chain) is from a study of vaccination and CD4 T cells after COVID-19. Across the whole study: Nasal swab PCR had detected SARS-CoV-2 in convalescent patients, under ten mild and one severe. The BNT162b2 or mRNA-1273 vaccine was given to participants in two doses.

Treatment: approximately 10-day PBMC culture with coronavirus spike peptide pools or control peptides (ViraFEST assay). The CDR3 totals 16 residues. V was cut by 4 bases and J by 1 base, with 14 bases left in between. Germline lookup yields CDR1 MNHEY and CDR2 SVGEGT. CD4+ T cells that had been cultured provided DNA sequenced with the Oncomine TCR Beta short-read assay. TCRdb redid the calling of the PCR reads with MiXCR, one entry per CDR3 protein. Here the sample spans more than 4,500 distinct CDR3 sequences, roughly two fifths being singletons. As concerns this clonotype: What it binds is not known.

The receptor's source is a human donor who had recovered from COVID-19. The chain links TRBV6-2 or TRBV6-3 to TRBJ1-5, with a weak D call TRBD1 (5 bases). The sequenced sample consisted of CD4+ T cells from blood, cultured in vitro. The CDR3 is CASSSLLGGSNQPQHF. Here the CDR3 DNA reads TGTGCCAGCAGTTCCCTCCTGGGGGGGAGCAATCAGCCCCAGCATTTT.